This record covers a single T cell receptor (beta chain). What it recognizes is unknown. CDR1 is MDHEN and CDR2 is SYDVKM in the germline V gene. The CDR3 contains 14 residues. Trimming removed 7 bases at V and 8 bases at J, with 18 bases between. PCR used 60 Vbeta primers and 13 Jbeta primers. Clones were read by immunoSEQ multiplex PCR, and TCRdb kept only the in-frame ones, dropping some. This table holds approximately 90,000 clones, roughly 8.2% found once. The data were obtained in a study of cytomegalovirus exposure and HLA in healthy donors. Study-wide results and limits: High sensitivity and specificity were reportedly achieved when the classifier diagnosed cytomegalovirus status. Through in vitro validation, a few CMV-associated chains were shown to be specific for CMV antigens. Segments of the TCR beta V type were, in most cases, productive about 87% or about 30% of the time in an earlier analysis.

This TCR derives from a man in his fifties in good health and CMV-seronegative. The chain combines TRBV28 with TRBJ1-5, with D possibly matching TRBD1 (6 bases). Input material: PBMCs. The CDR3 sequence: CASNIPGTSKPQHF. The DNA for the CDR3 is TGTGCCAGCAATATCCCGGGGACATCAAAGCCCCAGCATTTT.